The 21 T cell receptor beta chains given below trace back to one sample, sequenced in a study of cytomegalovirus exposure and HLA in healthy donors. Clones were sequenced by immunoSEQ multiplex PCR, and TCRdb holds only the in-frame ones, with some missing. The repertoire holds around 160,000 clones, with approximately 80% as singletons. The sample consisted of PBMCs. These receptors all stem from a man aged 30-40 years in good health and CMV-seropositive.

The rearrangement uses TRBV13 and TRBJ1-5; D gene uncertain. V lost 6 bases and J lost 4, with 16 bases in between. Germline V gives CDR1 PRHDT, CDR2 FYEKMQ (reference sequence). The CDR3 runs to 15 residues. CDR3 nucleotides: TGTGCCAGCAGTTCCGGGATCCCGGTTAATCAGCCCCAGCATTTT. Encoded protein: CASSSGIPVNQPQHF.

This chain connects TRBV10-3 to TRBJ1-5, with 7 bases aligning to TRBD1. Trimming at V came to 10 bases and at J to 4 bases, leaving 10 bases not matched to a gene. The V gene's germline CDR1 is ENHRY and CDR2 SYGVKD. The CDR3 length is 14 residues. CDR3 sequence reads: CATQGGSRNQPQHF. CDR3 DNA sequence: TGTGCCACCCAGGGGGGCTCCCGAAATCAGCCCCAGCATTTT.

The CDR3 region is CASSLAPEDTGELFF. CDR3 bases: TGTGCCAGCAGCTTGGCCCCCGAGGACACCGGGGAGCTGTTTTTT. V and J are TRBV5-4 and TRBJ2-2; D remains unclear. Germline V gene lookup returns CDR1 SGHNT and CDR2 YYREEE (reference sequence). V was cut by 0 bases and J by 3 bases, with 9 bases left in between. The length of the CDR3 is 15 residues.

The J gene is TRBJ2-3, the V gene TRBV5-1, with TRBD1 matching over 9 bases. The V gene's germline CDR1 is SGHRS and CDR2 YFSETQ. J lost 6 bases, V lost 3 bases, and 5 bases had no gene match. The CDR3 sequence is 14 residues long. For the CDR3, the DNA is TGCGCCAGCAGCTACGGGACAGGGAAGGATACGCAGTATTTT. Protein sequence: CASSYGTGKDTQYF.

The V call is TRBV7-8, the J call TRBJ2-7; D possibly corresponds to TRBD1 (5 bases). The CDR3 consists of 15 residues. The V and J ends lost 1 base and 2 bases respectively, with 12 bases between them. Germline-derived CDR1 and CDR2 are SGHVS and FQNEAQ. The CDR3 sequence is CASSLGADRAYEQYF. Written as DNA, the CDR3 is TGTGCCAGCAGCTTAGGGGCCGACAGAGCCTACGAGCAGTACTTC. The full variable domain, rest sourced from reference TRBV7-8 and TRBJ2-7, is GAGVSQSPRYKVAKRGQDVALRCDPISGHVSLFWYQQALGQGPEFLTYFQNEAQLDKSGLPSDRFFAERPEGSVSTLKIQRTQQEDSAVYLCASSLGADRAYEQYFGPGTRLTVT.

V usage is TRBV9 and J usage is TRBJ1-1; 8 bases fit TRBD1. The CDR3 runs 16 residues. Trimming cost V 0 bases and J 1 base; bases outside gene matches: 5. From germline, CDR1 is SGDLS and CDR2 YYNGEE. The DNA for the CDR3 is TGTGCCAGCAGCGTAGAAGCCGGGACAGGGAACACTGAAGCTTTCTTT. This codes for CASSVEAGTGNTEAFF.

The rearrangement links TRBV9 to TRBJ2-5; D gene ambiguous. This CDR3 comprises 15 residues. Trimming cost V 3 bases and J 1 base, with 13 bases left between them. Germline V CDR1 and CDR2: SGDLS, YYNGEE. CDR3 nucleotides: TGTGCCAGCAGCGCTGAGCCCCAGGCCCAAGAGACCCAGTACTTC. Translating gives CASSAEPQAQETQYF.

The rearrangement uses TRBV14 and TRBJ2-5; D is unresolved. The CDR3 loop spans 15 amino acids. V was shortened by 0 bases and J by 1 base, with 9 bases between the two germline ends. CDR1 is SGHDN, CDR2 FVKESK, per germline. The CDR3 sequence: CASSQDPSVQETQYF. The CDR3 DNA sequence: TGTGCCAGCAGCCAAGATCCCAGCGTCCAAGAGACCCAGTACTTC.

The sample holds one count of this clone. The CDR3 bases are TGTGCCAGCAGCTTAGAATCGGGATACAATGAGCAGTTCTTC. It encodes CASSLESGYNEQFF. The chain couples TRBV7-2 to TRBJ2-1; tentatively, D is TRBD2 (5 bases). The V gene lost 1 base and the J gene lost 4 bases, with 8 bases spanning the gap. CDR3 length: 14 amino acids. Germline loops: CDR1 SGHTA, CDR2 FQGNSA.

This clone was seen just once. The genes are TRBV9 and TRBJ2-5; TRBD2 aligns across 13 bases. The CDR3 is 16 residues long. CDR1 is SGDLS and CDR2 is YYNGEE in the germline V gene. Losses at the gene ends were 4 bases for V and 4 bases for J; bases not matched to a gene: 7. The CDR3 is CASSSLLAGGRETQYF. DNA of the CDR3: TGTGCCAGCAGCTCACTACTAGCGGGGGGGCGAGAGACCCAGTACTTC.

This clone occurred once. V gene TRBV9 combines with J gene TRBJ2-7; D unresolved. The CDR3 runs 14 residues. Germline values: CDR1 SGDLS, CDR2 YYNGEE. V dropped 0 bases and J dropped 7 bases, with 14 bases sitting between them. The CDR3 is CASSVATSPREQYF. DNA of the CDR3: TGTGCCAGCAGCGTAGCTACGTCACCGAGGGAGCAGTACTTC.

The chain recombines TRBV6-4 with TRBJ2-2, with 13 bases lining up with TRBD2. The CDR3 length is 15 residues. The V gene end was trimmed by 4 bases and the J gene end by 4 bases; junction bases not matched to a gene: 0. Germline assignment: CDR1 MRHNA and CDR2 SNTAGT. The CDR3 DNA sequence: TGTGCCAGCAGTGGGACTAGCGGGGGCACCGGGGAGCTGTTTTTT. Translation gives CASSGTSGGTGELFF.

The chain links TRBV11-2 to TRBJ1-5, with 7 positions matching TRBD1. This CDR3 spans 14 amino acids. Germline V lookup: CDR1 SGHAT, CDR2 FQNNGV. After removal of 2 bases from V and 9 bases from J, the junction contained 7 bases not matched to a gene. The CDR3 sequence is CASSLRTGRRPQHF. CDR3 bases: TGTGCCAGCAGCTTACGGACAGGCAGGCGGCCCCAGCATTTT.

The CDR3 loop reads CASIGGLYNEQFF. The CDR3 bases are TGTGCCAGCATCGGGGGGCTATACAATGAGCAGTTCTTC. The V call is TRBV2, the J call TRBJ2-1, with TRBD2 as a possible D gene (7 bases). This CDR3 is built from 13 residues. V lost 7 bases to trimming and J lost 4 bases, with 11 bases between them. Germline assignment: CDR1 SNHLY and CDR2 FYNNEI.

V is TRBV4-3 and J is TRBJ2-5; 11 bases line up with TRBD1. Germline-derived CDR1 and CDR2 are LGHNA and YSLEER. Trimming cost V 0 bases and J 6 bases; bases outside gene matches: 6. This CDR3 has 16 amino acids. CDR3 in amino acids: CASSQERTGGSKTQYF. CDR3 nucleotide sequence: TGCGCCAGCAGCCAAGAGCGGACAGGGGGCTCGAAGACCCAGTACTTC.

The chain is built from TRBV9 and TRBJ2-7; D call uncertain. The CDR3 has 14 residues. Trimming cost V 4 bases and J 0 bases, with 11 bases left between them. Germline lookup yields CDR1 SGDLS and CDR2 YYNGEE. CDR3 amino acids: CASSPRVSSYEQYF. The CDR3 DNA reads as TGTGCCAGCAGCCCCCGGGTGAGCTCCTACGAGCAGTACTTC.

The chain is built from TRBV25-1 and TRBJ1-2; D not certain. The V end lost 2 bases, the J end lost 8 bases, and 9 bases lay between the germline ends. There are 12 residues in the CDR3. The germline CDR1 and CDR2 sequences are MGHDK and SYGVNS. The CDR3 bases are TGTGCCAGCAGTGAACTAGGCGGGGGCTACACCTTC. Encoded protein: CASSELGGGYTF.

The chain uses TRBV6-6 and TRBJ2-6; D gene unclear. Germline assignment: CDR1 MNHNY and CDR2 SVGAGI (reference sequence). V was trimmed by 10 bases and J by 1 base, leaving 11 bases between them. CDR3 length: 14 residues. CDR3: CATRLDSGANVLTF. The CDR3, as DNA: TGTGCCACTCGACTGGATTCTGGGGCCAACGTCCTGACTTTC.

The chain employs TRBV4-3 and TRBJ2-1; D is undetermined. V lost 0 bases and J 4 bases, leaving 4 bases between the germline ends. This CDR3 has 13 amino acids. Per germline, CDR1 LGHNA and CDR2 YSLEER. The CDR3 region has the DNA TGCGCCAGCAGCCAAGACCTTTACAATGAGCAGTTCTTC. Protein: CASSQDLYNEQFF.

This chain links TRBV9 with TRBJ1-2; D remains ambiguous. V was cut by 4 bases and J by 8 bases, with 15 bases left in between. The germline V gene has CDR1 SGDLS and CDR2 YYNGEE. The CDR3 contains 13 residues. The CDR3 bases are TGTGCCAGCAGCCCCCCGGGATTTTGGGGCTACACCTTC. Its translation: CASSPPGFWGYTF.

V gene TRBV6-6 combines with J gene TRBJ1-3; tentative D call: TRBD1 (5 bases). The V end was cut by 5 bases, the J end by 1 base, with 15 bases between. The CDR3 sequence is 16 residues long. Germline assignment: CDR1 MNHNY and CDR2 SVGAGI (reference sequence). CDR3 DNA sequence: TGTGCCAGCAGTACCCCTGTAGGGGTATCTGGAAACACCATATATTTT. This translates into CASSTPVGVSGNTIYF.